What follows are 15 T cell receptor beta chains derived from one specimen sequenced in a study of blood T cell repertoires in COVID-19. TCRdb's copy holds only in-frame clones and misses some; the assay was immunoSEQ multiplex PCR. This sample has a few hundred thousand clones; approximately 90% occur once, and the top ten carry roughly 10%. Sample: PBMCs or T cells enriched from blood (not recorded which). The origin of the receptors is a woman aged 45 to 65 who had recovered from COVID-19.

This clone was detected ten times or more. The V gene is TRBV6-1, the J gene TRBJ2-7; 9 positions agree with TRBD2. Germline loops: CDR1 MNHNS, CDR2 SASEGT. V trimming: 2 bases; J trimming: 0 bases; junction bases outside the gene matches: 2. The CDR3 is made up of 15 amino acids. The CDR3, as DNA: TGTGCCAGCAGTGAACTAGCGGGGAGCTCCTACGAGCAGTACTTC. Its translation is CASSELAGSSYEQYF.

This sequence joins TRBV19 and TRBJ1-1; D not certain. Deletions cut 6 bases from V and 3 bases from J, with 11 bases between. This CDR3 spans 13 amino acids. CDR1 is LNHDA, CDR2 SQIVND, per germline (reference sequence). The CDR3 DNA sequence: TGTGCCAGTAGGACAAGGGAGGACACTGAAGCTTTCTTT. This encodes CASRTREDTEAFF.

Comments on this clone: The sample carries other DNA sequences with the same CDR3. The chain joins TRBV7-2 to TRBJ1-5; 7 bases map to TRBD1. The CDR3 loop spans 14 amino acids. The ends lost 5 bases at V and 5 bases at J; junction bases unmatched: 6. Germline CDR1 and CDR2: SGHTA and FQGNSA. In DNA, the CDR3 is TGTGCCAGCAGCCCAAGACAGGGAGATCAGCCCCAGCATTTT. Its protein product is CASSPRQGDQPQHF.

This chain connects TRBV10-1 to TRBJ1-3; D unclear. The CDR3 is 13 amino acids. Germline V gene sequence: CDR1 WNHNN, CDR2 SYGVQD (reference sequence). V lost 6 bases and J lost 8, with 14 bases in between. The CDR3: CASSRAPFHTIYF. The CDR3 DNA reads TGCGCCAGCAGCCGAGCCCCTTTCCACACCATATATTTT.

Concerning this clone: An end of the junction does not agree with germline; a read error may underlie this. The CDR3 coding sequence is TGCAGCGTGGAAGGAGATCCCTACTCGAGTGACACAGATACGCAGTATTTT. Its translation: CSVEGDPYSSDTDTQYF. This rearrangement joins TRBV29-1 to TRBJ2-3; D is unclear. The germline gives CDR1 SQVTM, CDR2 ANQGSEA. The CDR3 consists of 17 residues.

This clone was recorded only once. CDR3 DNA sequence: TGTGCCAGCAGCCAACAGGGGCCCTATGGCTACACCTTC. Its translation: CASSQQGPYGYTF. V and J are TRBV3-1 (or the pseudogene TRBV3-2) and TRBJ1-2; possible D gene TRBD1, 6 bases. The CDR3 totals 13 residues. CDR1 LGHDT and CDR2 YNNKEL come from the germline V gene (reference sequence). V was clipped by 2 bases and J by 4 bases, with 8 bases between them.

CDR3 sequence reads: CAWSLVRYNEQFF. The CDR3 bases are TGTGCCTGGAGTCTAGTCCGTTACAATGAGCAGTTCTTC. The J gene is TRBJ2-1, the V gene TRBV30; D remains ambiguous. With 2 bases removed from V and 4 bases from J, the gap between germline ends came to 9 bases. The CDR3 extends over 13 amino acids. CDR1 is GTSNPN, CDR2 SVGIG, per germline (reference sequence).

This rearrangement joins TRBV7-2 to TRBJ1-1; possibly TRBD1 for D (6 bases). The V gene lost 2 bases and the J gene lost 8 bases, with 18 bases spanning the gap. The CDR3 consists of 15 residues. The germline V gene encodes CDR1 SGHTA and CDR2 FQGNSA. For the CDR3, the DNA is TGTGCCAGCAGCTTAACCGGACAGACCGCAGGCGAAGCTTTCTTT. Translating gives CASSLTGQTAGEAFF.

CDR3 DNA: TGTGCCTGGAGGAAGACAGGGGCAGGCGCTGAAGCTTTCTTT. Translating gives CAWRKTGAGAEAFF. This chain links TRBV30 with TRBJ1-1; TRBD1 matches at 8 bases. The CDR3 sequence is 14 residues long. J lost 6 bases, V lost 3 bases, and 9 bases had no gene match. Germline V lookup: CDR1 GTSNPN, CDR2 SVGIG (reference sequence). Full variable domain (remainder filled in from reference TRBV30 and TRBJ1-1): SQTIHQWPATLVQPVGSPLSLECTVEGTSNPNLYWYRQAAGRGLQLLFYSVGIGQISSEVPQNLSASRPQDRQFILSSKKLLLSDSGFYLCAWRKTGAGAEAFFGQGTRLTVV.

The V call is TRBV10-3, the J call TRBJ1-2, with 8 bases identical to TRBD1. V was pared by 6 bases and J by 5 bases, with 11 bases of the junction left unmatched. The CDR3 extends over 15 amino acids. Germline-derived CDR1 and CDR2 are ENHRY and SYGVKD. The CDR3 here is CAISRTGQEAYGYTF. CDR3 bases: TGTGCCATCAGCAGAACGGGACAGGAAGCGTATGGCTACACCTTC.

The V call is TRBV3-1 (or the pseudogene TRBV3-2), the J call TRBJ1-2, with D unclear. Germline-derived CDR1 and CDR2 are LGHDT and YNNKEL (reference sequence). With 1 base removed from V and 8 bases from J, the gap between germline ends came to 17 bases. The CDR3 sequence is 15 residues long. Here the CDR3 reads CASSQGTSSPGGYTF. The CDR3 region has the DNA TGTGCCAGCAGCCAAGGGACGTCTAGCCCGGGAGGCTACACCTTC.

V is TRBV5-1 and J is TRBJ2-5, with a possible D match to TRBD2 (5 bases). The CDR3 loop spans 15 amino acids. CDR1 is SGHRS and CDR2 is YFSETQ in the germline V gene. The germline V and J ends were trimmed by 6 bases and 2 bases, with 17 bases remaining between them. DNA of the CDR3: TGCGCCAGCACCCCCTTCCCCGGGGAGCAAGAGACCCAGTACTTC. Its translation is CASTPFPGEQETQYF.

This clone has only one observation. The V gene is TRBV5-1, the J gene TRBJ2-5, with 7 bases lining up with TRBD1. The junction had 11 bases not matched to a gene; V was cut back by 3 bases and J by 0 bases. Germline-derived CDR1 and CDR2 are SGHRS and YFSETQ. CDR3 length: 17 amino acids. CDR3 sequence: CASSYPDRASYQETQYF. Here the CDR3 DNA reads TGCGCCAGCAGCTACCCAGACAGGGCTTCGTACCAAGAGACCCAGTACTTC.

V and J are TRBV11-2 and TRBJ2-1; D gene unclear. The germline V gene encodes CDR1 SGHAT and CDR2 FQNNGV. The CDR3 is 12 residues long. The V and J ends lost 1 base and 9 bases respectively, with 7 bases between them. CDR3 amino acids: CASSLAVGEQFF. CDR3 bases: TGTGCCAGCAGCTTAGCAGTTGGTGAGCAGTTCTTC.

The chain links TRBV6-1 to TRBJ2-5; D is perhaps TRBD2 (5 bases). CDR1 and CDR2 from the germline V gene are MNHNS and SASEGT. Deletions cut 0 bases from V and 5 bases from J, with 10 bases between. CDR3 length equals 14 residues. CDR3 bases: TGTGCCAGCAGTGAAGCGCGAGGGTTGGAGACCCAGTACTTC. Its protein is CASSEARGLETQYF.